Here is one T cell receptor (beta chain) with its context. The antigen remains undetermined. The sample comes from a study of shared clonotypes between healthy human individuals. Some clones are missing from TCRdb's copy, which holds only in-frame ones; the method was immunoSEQ multiplex PCR. This sample carries around 2,100,000 clones, roughly 94% of them seen once, and the ten largest clones take 0.9% to 1.5%. Points from the study as a whole: Only blood was sampled, and tissue TCR repertoires likely differ from blood ones.

CD45RO-negative, CCR7-selected cells formed the naive CD8 fraction, which excluded terminally differentiated effector memory CD45RA+ cells. V shed 4 bases and J shed 4 bases, with 5 bases lying between them. The CDR3 is 11 amino acids. Germline values: CDR1 SQVTM, CDR2 ANQGSEA. This clonotype originated in a man aged 18 to 30 in good health. The chain uses TRBV29-1 and TRBJ2-1; D is unclear. Sequenced material: naive CD8+ T cells sorted from blood. In DNA form, the CDR3 reads TGCAGCGTTGGCAGGTACAATGAGCAGTTCTTC. Encoded protein: CSVGRYNEQFF.